The subject of this entry is one T cell receptor (beta chain). Its antigen is still unknown. Expansion of antigen-specific CD4+ T cells with viral peptide pools was carried out by the ViraFEST assay before sequencing. Having been cultured for ten to eleven days, the cells underwent CD4+ T cell isolation. Participants received two doses of either the BNT162b2 or mRNA-1273 vaccine. The researchers cultured fewer than 2.5 million PBMC per well with 8 to 10 IU/ml IL-2 and roughly 10 ug/ml peptides. This CDR3 region has 13 residues. J lost 2 bases, V lost 4 bases, and 1 base had no gene match. Germline V lookup: CDR1 MGHRA, CDR2 YSYEKL. Sequencing was performed with immunoSEQ multiplex PCR; in TCRdb, only in-frame clones are kept and a portion is missing. The sample includes about 33,000 clones, about four fifths seen only once; the top ten take about 1.6%. These data are taken from a study of vaccination effects on CD4 cells after COVID-19. Overall study: It was a median of 72 days after the second dose that post-vaccine samples were obtained. Notes on the study in general: Recruitment yielded few convalescent patients, and the study had no early post-infection timepoints.

The starting material was CD4+ T cells from PBMCs cultured with HCoV-NL63 spike peptides, obtained after COVID-19 vaccination. This chain uses TRBV4-1 with TRBJ2-5; 7 bases map to TRBD2. The clonotype was recovered from a human donor who received a COVID-19 vaccine. Some clones in this sample may be carry-over from other donors' samples. The CDR3, as DNA: TGCGCCAGCAGCCGGGGGGGGCAAGAGACCCAGTACTTC. Its protein product is CASSRGGQETQYF.